Reported below is one T cell receptor beta chain. What it binds is not known. The CDR3 spans 17 residues. V lost 0 bases, J lost 4 bases, and 11 bases stayed unmatched. In germline, CDR1 is LGHNA, CDR2 YNFKEQ. Expressed TCRB transcripts were sequenced because the entire RNA isolate underwent reverse transcription. Libraries were prepared by immunoSEQ multiplex PCR; TCRdb keeps only in-frame clonotypes and omits some of them. The sample carries 600,000 to 700,000 clones, about an eighth recorded once. The sample belongs to a study of beta chain features in type 1 diabetes. Study-level points and caveats: Moderately but significantly shorter TCRB CDR3s were found in Type 1 diabetes patients in all four CD4+ subsets.

Sequencing input: naive CD4+ T cells from blood. This clonotype was sampled from a man aged 18 to 30 with type 1 diabetes. This chain links TRBV4-2 with TRBJ1-2; the match to TRBD1 covers 7 bases. This CDR3 is CASSQDRGAGGFYGYTF. The CDR3 bases are TGTGCCAGCAGCCAAGATAGAGGGGCAGGGGGGTTCTATGGCTACACCTTC.